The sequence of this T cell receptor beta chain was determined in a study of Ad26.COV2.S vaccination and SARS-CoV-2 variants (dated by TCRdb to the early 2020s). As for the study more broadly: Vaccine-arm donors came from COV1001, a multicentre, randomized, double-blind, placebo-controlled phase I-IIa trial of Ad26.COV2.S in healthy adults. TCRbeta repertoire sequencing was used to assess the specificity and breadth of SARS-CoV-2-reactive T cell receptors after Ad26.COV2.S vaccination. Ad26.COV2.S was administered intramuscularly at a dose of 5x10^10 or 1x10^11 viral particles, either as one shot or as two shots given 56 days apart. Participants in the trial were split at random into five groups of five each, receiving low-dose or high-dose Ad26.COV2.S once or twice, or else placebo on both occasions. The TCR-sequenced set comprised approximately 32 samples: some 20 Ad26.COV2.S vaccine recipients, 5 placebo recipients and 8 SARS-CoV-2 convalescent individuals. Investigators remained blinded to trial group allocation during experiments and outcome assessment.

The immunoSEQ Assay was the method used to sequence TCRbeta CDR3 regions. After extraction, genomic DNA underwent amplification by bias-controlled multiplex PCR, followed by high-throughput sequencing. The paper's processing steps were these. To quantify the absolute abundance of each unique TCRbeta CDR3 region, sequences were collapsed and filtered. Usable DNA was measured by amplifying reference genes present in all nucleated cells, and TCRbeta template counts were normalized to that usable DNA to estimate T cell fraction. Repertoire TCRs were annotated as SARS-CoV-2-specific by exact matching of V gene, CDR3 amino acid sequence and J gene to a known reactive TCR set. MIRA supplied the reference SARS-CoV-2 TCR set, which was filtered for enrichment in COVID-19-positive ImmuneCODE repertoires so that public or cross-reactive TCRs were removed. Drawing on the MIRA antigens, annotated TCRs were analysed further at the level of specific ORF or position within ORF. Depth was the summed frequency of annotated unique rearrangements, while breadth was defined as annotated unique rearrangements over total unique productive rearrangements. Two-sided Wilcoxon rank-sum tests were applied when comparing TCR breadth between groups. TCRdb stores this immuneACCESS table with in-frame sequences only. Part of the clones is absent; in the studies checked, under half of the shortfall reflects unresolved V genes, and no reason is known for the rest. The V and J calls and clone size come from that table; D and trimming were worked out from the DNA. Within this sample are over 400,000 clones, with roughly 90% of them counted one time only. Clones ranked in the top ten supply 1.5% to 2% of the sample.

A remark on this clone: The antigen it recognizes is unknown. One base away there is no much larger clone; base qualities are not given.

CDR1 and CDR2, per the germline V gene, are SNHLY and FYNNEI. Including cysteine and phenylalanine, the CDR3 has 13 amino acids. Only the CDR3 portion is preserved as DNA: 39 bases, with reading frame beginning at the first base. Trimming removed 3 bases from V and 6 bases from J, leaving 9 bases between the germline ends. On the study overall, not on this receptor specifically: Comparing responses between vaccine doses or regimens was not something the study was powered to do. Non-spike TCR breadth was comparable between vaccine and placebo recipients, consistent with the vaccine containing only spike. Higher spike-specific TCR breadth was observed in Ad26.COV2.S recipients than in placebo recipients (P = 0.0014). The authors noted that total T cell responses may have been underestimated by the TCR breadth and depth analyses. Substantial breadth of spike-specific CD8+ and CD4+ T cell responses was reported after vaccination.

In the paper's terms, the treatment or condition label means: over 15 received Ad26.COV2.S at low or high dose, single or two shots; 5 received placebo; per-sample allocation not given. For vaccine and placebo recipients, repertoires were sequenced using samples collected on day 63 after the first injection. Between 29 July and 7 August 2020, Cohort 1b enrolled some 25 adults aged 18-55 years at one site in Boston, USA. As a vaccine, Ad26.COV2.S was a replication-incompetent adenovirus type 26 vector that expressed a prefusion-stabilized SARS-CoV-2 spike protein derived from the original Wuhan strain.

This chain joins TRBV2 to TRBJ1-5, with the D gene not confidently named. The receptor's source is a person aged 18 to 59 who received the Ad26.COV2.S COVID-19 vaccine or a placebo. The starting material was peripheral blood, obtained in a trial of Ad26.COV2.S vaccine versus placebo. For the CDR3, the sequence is CASSEWGGQPQHF. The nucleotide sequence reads TGTGCCAGCAGTGAGTGGGGTGGTCAGCCCCAGCATTTT.